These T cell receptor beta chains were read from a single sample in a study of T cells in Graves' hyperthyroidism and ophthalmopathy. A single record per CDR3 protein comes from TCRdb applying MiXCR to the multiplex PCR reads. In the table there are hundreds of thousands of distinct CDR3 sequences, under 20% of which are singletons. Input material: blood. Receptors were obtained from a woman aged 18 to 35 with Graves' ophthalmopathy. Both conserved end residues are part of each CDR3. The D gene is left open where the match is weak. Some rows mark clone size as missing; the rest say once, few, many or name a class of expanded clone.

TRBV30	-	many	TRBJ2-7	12	TGTGCCTGGAGTCCCCCGAGGGGCGAGCAGTACTTC	CAWSPPRGEQYF
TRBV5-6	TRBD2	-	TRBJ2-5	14	TGTGCCAGCAGCTTGGTTGGGGAGGGAGAGACCCAGTACTTC	CASSLVGEGETQYF
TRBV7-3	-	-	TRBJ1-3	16	TGTGCCAGCAGCTTAGGGGACCGTTACTCTGGAAACACCATATATTTT	CASSLGDRYSGNTIYF
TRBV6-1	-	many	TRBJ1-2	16	TGTGCCACCGTTGCGGATGCGTGGGGGTCCCTCGATGGCTACACCTTC	CATVADAWGSLDGYTF
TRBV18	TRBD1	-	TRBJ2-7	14	TGTGCCAGCTCACCGACAGGGGTGGCACGCGAGCAGTACTTC	CASSPTGVAREQYF
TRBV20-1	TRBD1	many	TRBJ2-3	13	TGCAGTGCTAGCGAGACAGGGCTAGATACGCAGTATTTT	CSASETGLDTQYF
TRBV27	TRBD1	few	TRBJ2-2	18	TGTGCCAGCTATTCGACAGGGGGGAGCGGGGTCTACACCGGGGAGCTGTTTTTT	CASYSTGGSGVYTGELFF
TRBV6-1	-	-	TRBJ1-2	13	TGTGCCAGCAGGCAGGGTAATAGCTATGGCTACACCTTC	CASRQGNSYGYTF
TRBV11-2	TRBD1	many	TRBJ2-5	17	TGTGCCAGCAGCTCAATCGGACAGGGGTGGATCCGGGAGACCCAGTACTTC	CASSSIGQGWIRETQYF
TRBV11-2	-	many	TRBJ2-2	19	TGTGCCAGCAGCTATAGCCCCGCGGCTTGGCAGGCTAACACCGGGGAGCTGTTTTTT	CASSYSPAAWQANTGELFF
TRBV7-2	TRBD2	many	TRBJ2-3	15	TGTGCCAGCAGCTTAGGGAGCGGGACTACAGATACGCAGTATTTT	CASSLGSGTTDTQYF
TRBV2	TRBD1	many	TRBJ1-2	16	TGTGCCAGCAGCCCGACGACAGGGGTTCAGGTCTATGGCTACACCTTC	CASSPTTGVQVYGYTF
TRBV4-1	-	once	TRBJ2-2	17	TGCGCCAGCAGCCAAGATGGCTCGGGGCCCGAGCTCGGGGAGCTGTTTTTT	CASSQDGSGPELGELFF
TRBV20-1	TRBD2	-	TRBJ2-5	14	TGCAGTGCTAGGCAAGCGGGAGGGAGGGAGACCCAGTACTTC	CSARQAGGRETQYF
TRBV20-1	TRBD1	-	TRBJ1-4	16	TGCAGTGTGGTAGCCCGCAGGGGGAAGTGGGATGAAAAACTGTTTTTT	CSVVARRGKWDEKLFF
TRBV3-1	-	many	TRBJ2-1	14	TGTGCCAGCAGCCAAGATTGGGACTACAATGAGCAGTTCTTC	CASSQDWDYNEQFF
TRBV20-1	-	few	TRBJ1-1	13	TGCAGTGCTAGAGAAGGTATGAACACTGAAGCTTTCTTT	CSAREGMNTEAFF
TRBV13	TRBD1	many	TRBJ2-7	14	TGTGCCAGCAGCTTAAACAGGGGGATGTTCGAGCAGTACTTC	CASSLNRGMFEQYF
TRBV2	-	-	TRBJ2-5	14	TGTGCCAGCAGTCGGGACTCAACGCAAGAGACCCAGTACTTC	CASSRDSTQETQYF
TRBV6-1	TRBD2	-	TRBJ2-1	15	TGTGCCAGCGGCAGGGGACTAGCTTCCTACAATGAGCAGTTCTTC	CASGRGLASYNEQFF
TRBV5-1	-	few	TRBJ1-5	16	TGCGCCAGCGGACAAGATGCGGTTTCGATCAATCGGCCCCAGCATTTT	CASGQDAVSINRPQHF
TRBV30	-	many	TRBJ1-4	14	TGTGCCTGGAGTGTAGGGACCCCTTCTGAAAAACTGTTTTTT	CAWSVGTPSEKLFF
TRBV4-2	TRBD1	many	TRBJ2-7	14	TGTGCCAGTAGTCCCAGGGACAGGGTGTACGAGCAGTACTTC	CASSPRDRVYEQYF
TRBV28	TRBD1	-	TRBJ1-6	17	TGTGCCAGCAGTTTACCTGGACAGGGGGCCTATAATTCACCCCTCCACTTT	CASSLPGQGAYNSPLHF
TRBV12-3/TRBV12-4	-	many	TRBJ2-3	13	TGTGCCAGCAGTCGGGACCCCGGCGGCCCGCAGTATTTT	CASSRDPGGPQYF
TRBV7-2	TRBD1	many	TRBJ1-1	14	TGTGCCAGCAGTTATCAGGGGGCGAACACTGAAGCTTTCTTT	CASSYQGANTEAFF
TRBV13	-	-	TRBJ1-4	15	TGTGCCAGCAGCGTAGCTTCAGGGCGTCGGGAAAAACTGTTTTTT	CASSVASGRREKLFF
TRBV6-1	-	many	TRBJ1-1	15	TGTGCCAGCAATGGTCGGGGGGGCATGAACACTGAAGCTTTCTTT	CASNGRGGMNTEAFF
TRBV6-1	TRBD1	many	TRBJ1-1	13	TGTGCCAGCAAGGGACAGCAGAACACTGAAGCTTTCTTT	CASKGQQNTEAFF
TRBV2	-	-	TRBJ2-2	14	TGTGCCAGCAGTGATTCAGGCTTCACCGGGGAGCTGTTTTTT	CASSDSGFTGELFF
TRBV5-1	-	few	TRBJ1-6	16	TGCGCCAGCAGCTTCGAGACCCCCTCCTATAATTCACCCCTCCACTTT	CASSFETPSYNSPLHF
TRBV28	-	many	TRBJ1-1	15	TGTGCCAGCAGAATAGACAGACGCTCGAACACTGAAGCTTTCTTT	CASRIDRRSNTEAFF
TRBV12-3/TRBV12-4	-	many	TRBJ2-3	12	TGTGCCAGCAGTATCTATCCAGATACGCAGTATTTT	CASSIYPDTQYF
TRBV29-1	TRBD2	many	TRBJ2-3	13	TGCAGCGTGAGGACTAGCGGCACAGATACGCAGTATTTT	CSVRTSGTDTQYF
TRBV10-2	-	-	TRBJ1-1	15	TGCGCCACCATGGAGGGAGGGCCCATGAACACTGAAGCTTTCTTT	CATMEGGPMNTEAFF